This paragraph covers one T cell receptor (beta chain) sequence. Its target is unknown. After removal of 2 bases from V and 6 bases from J, the junction contained 12 bases not matched to a gene. This CDR3 spans 17 amino acids. All the people who gave samples were healthy bone marrow donors. The data were taken from a study of cytomegalovirus exposure and HLA in healthy donors. Study background: As an earlier analysis found, roughly 180 million T cells yielded some 120 million unique TCR beta sequences. Notes on the study in general: Many donors shared some public TCRs, even though most TCR sequences were rare. Cytomegalovirus-associated TCR beta chains were listed, numbering over 150.

With 60 Vbeta and 13 Jbeta primers, the PCR was carried out. Clones were sequenced by immunoSEQ multiplex PCR, and TCRdb holds only the in-frame ones, with some missing. The sample lists 180,000 or so clones, about 77% seen once, with 2% to 2.5% in the top ten. V is TRBV23-1 and J is TRBJ2-2, with 7 bases that match TRBD1. TRBV23-1 is an ORF for which the function is uncertain. Specimen: PBMCs. This receptor was obtained from a woman aged 25 to 45 in good health and CMV-seropositive. This CDR3 reads CASSQVINRGGSGELFF. Written as DNA, the CDR3 is TGCGCCAGCAGTCAAGTTATTAACAGGGGCGGATCCGGGGAGCTGTTTTTT.